The clone carrying this T cell receptor beta chain was detected a few times. Its specificity is not known. The data derive from a study of beta chain features in type 1 diabetes. It was one heparinised blood draw, averaging around 110 mL, that each donor gave. Overall study findings and caveats: VDJ junctions in type 1 diabetes patients carried more deletions and fewer insertions. Moderate yet significant TCRB CDR3 shortening was seen in Type 1 diabetes patients in all four CD4+ subsets. In the patient group, naive, central memory and Treg TCRB repertoires seemed more alike than in the healthy donor group.

Germline CDR1 is LNHNV and CDR2 is YYDKDF (reference sequence). The ends lost 5 bases at V and 1 base at J; junction bases unmatched: 4. The CDR3 has 15 amino acids. Expressed TCRB transcripts were sequenced after all isolated RNA was converted to cDNA. This table comes from immunoSEQ multiplex PCR, and its TCRdb copy is limited to in-frame clones, with some not included. Found here are some 330,000 clones, roughly 12% of them singletons; the top ten hold about 0.01%. The sequence was collected from a woman aged 18-29 years with type 1 diabetes. This sequence joins TRBV15 and TRBJ2-1, with 8 bases identical to TRBD1. Sample: naive CD4+ T cells from blood. The CDR3 here is CATSPTGGSYNEQFF. In DNA, the CDR3 is TGTGCCACCAGCCCAACAGGGGGTTCCTACAATGAGCAGTTCTTC. Complete variable domain (other parts from reference TRBV15 and TRBJ2-1): DAMVIQNPRYQVTQFGKPVTLSCSQTLNHNVMYWYQQKSSQAPKLLFHYYDKDFNNEADTPDNFQSRRPNTSFCFLDIRSPGLGDTAMYLCATSPTGGSYNEQFFGPGTRLTVL.